This T cell receptor beta chain originates from a study of cytotoxic CD8 clonotypes in ibrutinib-treated CLL. Study overall: Responses: approximately 24 partial, 2 complete; after median approximately 70 months, around 15 stayed remitted, 12 progressed. Findings and caveats of the study: Clonality correlated strongly with circulating CD8+ T cells and exceeded age-matched healthy donors at baseline. A difference in sampling times existed between sustained-remission and progressing patients.

The CDR3 has 14 residues. Looked up from germline, CDR1 is LNHNV and CDR2 is YYDKDF (reference sequence). Measured with immunoSEQ multiplex PCR; TCRdb has only the in-frame clones, and not every one. The sample includes roughly 190,000 clones, approximately 72% of them seen just once. Notes on this clone: Antigen specificity is unknown.

This clonotype was obtained from a human donor with chronic lymphocytic leukemia. This sample comprised PBMCs, obtained after 24 months of ibrutinib treatment. The J gene is TRBJ2-5, the V gene TRBV15; D remains ambiguous. The end of the DNA aligns better with TRBJ2-7, so the J call may be wrong. CDR3 DNA: TGTGCCACCAGCAGAGGGTACGGTCTGTACGAGCAGTACTTC. It encodes CATSRGYGLYEQYF.